This section outlines one T cell receptor beta chain sequence together with its context. Its antigen is currently unknown. Clones were sequenced by immunoSEQ multiplex PCR, and TCRdb holds only the in-frame ones, with some missing. This sample carries almost 35,000 clones, roughly 93% of them seen once, and the ten largest clones take roughly 7.7%. The data belong to a study of T cells in localized non-small cell lung cancer. The study, taken as a whole, reports: A denser population of T cells in blood accompanied longer overall survival. Uninvolved adjacent lung had more T cell clonality than any other tissue, topping tumor. Adjacent lung exhibited a median of approximately 50 among the 100 most abundant tumor clones.

The V end was cut by 7 bases, the J end by 0 bases, with 10 bases between. The CDR3 runs 15 residues. Germline CDR1 reads LNHDA; CDR2 reads SQIVND (reference sequence). The chain is built from TRBV19 and TRBJ2-6; D not resolved. This specimen consisted of peripheral blood, obtained before any cancer treatment. The source of this sequence is a female donor of 60 years or more with stage I lung adenocarcinoma. In DNA form, the CDR3 reads TGTGCCAGTAAAGCAGACCCCTCTGGGGCCAACGTCCTGACTTTC. Translation gives CASKADPSGANVLTF.